This is a list of T cell receptor beta chains from one sample in a study of shared clonotypes between healthy human individuals. Profiled with immunoSEQ multiplex PCR; TCRdb holds only in-frame clones, not every one. This sample yields approximately 2.3 million clones, of which more than 80% are seen a single time; under 0.45% belongs to the top ten. Sequenced input: naive CD4+ T cells from PBMCs. The origin of the receptors is a young man in good health. Some clones in this sample may be carry-over from other donors' samples. CDR3s include the opening cysteine and the closing phenylalanine or tryptophan. Fields, in order: D gene, J gene, V gene, clone size, CDR3 DNA, CDR3 protein. D genes are given only for firm matches. Size is omitted from some rows. Given values are once, few, many or a class for expanded clones.

NA | TRBJ2-7 | TRBV10-3 | NA | TGTGCCATCAGTGACGGGAGCCACGAGCAGTACTTC | CAISDGSHEQYF
TRBD1 | TRBJ1-5 | TRBV30 | NA | TGTGCCTGGAGGGACAGGGGGCTTCAGCCCCAGCATTTT | CAWRDRGLQPQHF
NA | TRBJ1-1 | TRBV30 | few | TGTGCCTGGAGTTTACCGTTATCCCATGAAGCTTTCTTT | CAWSLPLSHEAFF
TRBD1 | TRBJ1-1 | TRBV28 | few | TGTGCCAGCAGCCCTCAGACAGGGAAGTACACTGAAGCTTTCTTT | CASSPQTGKYTEAFF
NA | TRBJ2-7 | TRBV7-3 | NA | TGTGCCAGCAGCCTTCAGCGGGCGCCAACCTACGAGCAGTACTTC | CASSLQRAPTYEQYF
NA | TRBJ1-1 | TRBV5-4 | NA | TGTGCCAGCAGCCCCGCAGGGGCTGAAGCTTTCTTT | CASSPAGAEAFF
NA | TRBJ2-1 | TRBV7-7 | NA | TGTGCCAGCAGCTTAAGACTGGGGAGGTACAATGAGCAGTTCTTC | CASSLRLGRYNEQFF
NA | TRBJ2-3 | TRBV11-2 | NA | TGTGCCAGCAGCCGGCAGAGCGGCACAGATACGCAGTATTTT | CASSRQSGTDTQYF
NA | TRBJ2-1 | TRBV9 | NA | TGTGCCAGCAGCGTAACCAGTCAGCGCTCCTACAATGAGCAGTTCTTC | CASSVTSQRSYNEQFF
NA | TRBJ2-1 | TRBV18 | NA | TGTGCCAGCTCACCACCTTCCAGGGGCCACTACAATGAGCAGTTCTTC | CASSPPSRGHYNEQFF
NA | TRBJ1-1 | TRBV6-5 | NA | TGTGCCAGCTACTACGACAGGAACACTGAAGCTTTCTTT | CASYYDRNTEAFF
TRBD1 | TRBJ2-3 | TRBV5-6 | NA | TGTGCCAGCAGCCCGGACAGGAAGGCCCCAGATACGCAGTATTTT | CASSPDRKAPDTQYF
NA | TRBJ2-3 | TRBV6-5 | NA | TGTGCCAGCAGTAGGGGGACTCAAACCACAGATACGCAGTATTTT | CASSRGTQTTDTQYF
TRBD2 | TRBJ2-3 | TRBV28 | NA | TGTGCCAGCAGTCATGGACTAGCGGGATCCACAGATACGCAGTATTTT | CASSHGLAGSTDTQYF
NA | TRBJ2-7 | TRBV7-6 | NA | TGTGCCAGCAGCTTACTGGACTACCAATCTCCCTACGAGCAGTACTTC | CASSLLDYQSPYEQYF
TRBD2 | TRBJ2-1 | TRBV14 | NA | TGTGCCAGCAGCCCCGTTGGGACTAGCGGGAGTGTCAATGAGCAGTTCTTC | CASSPVGTSGSVNEQFF
TRBD2 | TRBJ2-1 | TRBV5-6 | NA | TGTGCCAGCAGCTTGGAACTAGCGGGAGCCAATGAGCAGTTCTTC | CASSLELAGANEQFF
NA | TRBJ1-5 | TRBV18 | NA | TGTGCCAGCTCAGCAACAGCAGCAGGGTTTCAGCCCCAGCATTTT | CASSATAAGFQPQHF
TRBD1 | TRBJ2-3 | TRBV11-2 | NA | TGTGCCAGCAGCCCGCGGACAGGGACTCTCCTCACAGATACGCAGTATTTT | CASSPRTGTLLTDTQYF
TRBD2 | TRBJ2-7 | TRBV5-5 | NA | TGTGCCAGCAGCTGGGCCGGGGGTGCTAGCGGTTCCTACGAGCAGTACTTC | CASSWAGGASGSYEQYF
NA | TRBJ2-5 | TRBV2 | NA | TGTGCCAGCAGTGGAATAGAGACCCAGTACTTC | CASSGIETQYF
NA | TRBJ1-2 | TRBV30 | NA | TGTGCCTGGAGTGAGAAAGGCGACTATGGCTACACCTTC | CAWSEKGDYGYTF
NA | TRBJ1-3 | TRBV6-6 | NA | TGTGCCAGCAGTTTAGGGAACACCATATATTTT | CASSLGNTIYF
NA | TRBJ1-4 | TRBV28 | once | TGTGCCAGCAGTTTACAAGGCGCAACTAATGAAAAACTGTTTTTT | CASSLQGATNEKLFF
NA | TRBJ2-2 | TRBV5-4 | once | TGTGCCAGCAGCTTGGGGCAGGGCCCGAGGAACACCGGGGAGCTGTTTTTT | CASSLGQGPRNTGELFF
NA | TRBJ2-1 | TRBV28 | NA | TGTGCCAGCACGGGGAATGAGCAGTTCTTC | CASTGNEQFF
NA | TRBJ2-1 | TRBV2 | NA | TGTGCCAGCATTAAGGGGGAAGGTCACAATGAGCAGTTCTTC | CASIKGEGHNEQFF
TRBD2 | TRBJ2-7 | TRBV9 | NA | TGTGCCAGCAGCGTCGCGGGAGGGCAGGGCTACGAGCAGTACTTC | CASSVAGGQGYEQYF
NA | TRBJ1-1 | TRBV27 | NA | TGTGCCAGCAGTTTCACGCTCCAAGGTGAAGCTTTCTTT | CASSFTLQGEAFF
NA | TRBJ2-3 | TRBV11-2 | NA | TGTGCCAGCAGTCAAGGGAGTCGTTTCCCAGATACGCAGTATTTT | CASSQGSRFPDTQYF
TRBD1 | TRBJ2-1 | TRBV30 | NA | TGTGCCTTCAGGGGGCGGGAGCAGTTCTTC | CAFRGREQFF
NA | TRBJ2-7 | TRBV5-5 | NA | TGTGCCAGCAGCTTGGAATCGGCCGGACCGACTGAGTACTTC | CASSLESAGPTEYF
TRBD1 | TRBJ1-3 | TRBV5-1 | NA | TGCGCCAGCAGCTTCGACAGGGGGCTCGGAAACACCATATATTTT | CASSFDRGLGNTIYF
NA | TRBJ2-7 | TRBV6-1 | NA | TGTGCCAGCAGTGAACAGGGGGGCGGGACTAGCTACGAGCAGTACTTC | CASSEQGGGTSYEQYF
NA | TRBJ2-7 | TRBV15 | NA | TGTGCCACCAGCAGAGATCCGAGCGGCAGAACCTACGAGCAGTACTTC | CATSRDPSGRTYEQYF
NA | TRBJ2-2 | TRBV19 | once | TGTGCCAGTAGTATCATTCGGGGTGCGAACACCGGGGAGCTGTTTTTT | CASSIIRGANTGELFF
NA | TRBJ1-5 | TRBV6-5 | NA | TGTGCCAGCAGTTACTCAGGGTGGTCGGAGAATCAGCCCCAGCATTTT | CASSYSGWSENQPQHF
NA | TRBJ1-2 | TRBV4-1 | NA | TGCGCCAGCAGCCCACCCCTAAAGGGACCCGGCGGTGGCTACACCTTC | CASSPPLKGPGGGYTF
NA | TRBJ1-2 | TRBV27 | NA | TGTGCCAGCAGTTTCTCCGTCGGGGGGGACTATGGCTACACCTTC | CASSFSVGGDYGYTF
TRBD2 | TRBJ2-1 | TRBV6-5 | NA | TGTGCCAGCAACGGCGGGAGGGCGGGCAATGAGCAGTTCTTC | CASNGGRAGNEQFF